This T cell receptor (beta chain) was identified during a study of technical replicates of blood from several donors. Only in-frame clones appear in the TCRdb table, and some are missing; sequencing was by immunoSEQ multiplex PCR. The sample lists 65,000 to 90,000 clones, 93% seen once, with approximately 0.25% in the top ten. Germline CDR1 is SGHTA and CDR2 is FQGNSA. The CDR3 has 14 residues. Trimming stripped 4 bases from V and 3 bases from J, with 10 bases between. The chain uses TRBV7-2 and TRBJ1-5, with D possibly TRBD1 on 6 matching bases. This sequence originates from a human donor in good health. Sequenced input: T cells isolated from PBMCs. This chain's CDR3 is CASSSGQINQPQHF. The DNA of the CDR3 is TGTGCCAGCAGCTCCGGACAGATCAATCAGCCCCAGCATTTT.